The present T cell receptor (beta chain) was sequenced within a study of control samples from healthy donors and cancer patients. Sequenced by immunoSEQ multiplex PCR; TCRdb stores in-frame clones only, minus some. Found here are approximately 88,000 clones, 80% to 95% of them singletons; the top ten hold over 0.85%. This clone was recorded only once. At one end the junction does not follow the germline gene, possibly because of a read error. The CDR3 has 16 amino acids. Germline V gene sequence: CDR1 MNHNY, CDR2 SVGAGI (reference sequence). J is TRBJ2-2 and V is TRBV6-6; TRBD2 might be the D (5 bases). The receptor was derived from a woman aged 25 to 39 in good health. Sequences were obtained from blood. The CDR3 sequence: CASSYGSAANTGELVF. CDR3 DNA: TGTGCCAGCAGTTACGGCTCAGCGGCGAACACCGGGGAGCTGGTTTTT.